This T cell receptor (beta chain) was profiled in a study of blood T cell repertoires in COVID-19. The wider study: PBMCs, B-cell-depleted T cells, or T cells provided the cDNA or gDNA that made up the material.

V dropped 0 bases and J dropped 2 bases, with 12 bases sitting between them. This CDR3 region has 16 residues. Germline V gene lookup returns CDR1 SGHRS and CDR2 YFSETQ. Here immunoSEQ multiplex PCR was the method, and the copy in TCRdb shows in-frame clones only, minus some. The sample has under 150,000 clones, 70% to 90% seen once. This sequence was found in a man aged 60 to 69 with active or convalescent COVID-19. This sequence joins TRBV5-1 and TRBJ2-1, with a weak D call TRBD1 (5 bases). The sequencing input was peripheral blood. The CDR3 DNA follows: TGCGCCAGCAGCTTGGGCCCTCAGGGAACCTACAATGAGCAGTTCTTC. Encoded protein: CASSLGPQGTYNEQFF.